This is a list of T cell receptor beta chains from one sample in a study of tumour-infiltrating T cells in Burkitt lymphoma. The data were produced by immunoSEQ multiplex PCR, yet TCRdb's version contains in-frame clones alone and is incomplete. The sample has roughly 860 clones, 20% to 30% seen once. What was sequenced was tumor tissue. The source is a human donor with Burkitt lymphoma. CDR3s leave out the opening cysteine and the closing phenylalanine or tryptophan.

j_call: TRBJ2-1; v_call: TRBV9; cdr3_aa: ASSSGGQAYNEQF
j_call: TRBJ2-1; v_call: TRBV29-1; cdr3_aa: SVGGYEQF
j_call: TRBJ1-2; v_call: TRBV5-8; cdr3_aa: ASSFIPVSNGYT
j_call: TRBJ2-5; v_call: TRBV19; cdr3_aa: ASTEGVQETQY
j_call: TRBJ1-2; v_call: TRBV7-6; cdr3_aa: ASSLAPSPHYGYT
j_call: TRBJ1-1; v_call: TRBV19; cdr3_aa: ASTPRAGATEAF
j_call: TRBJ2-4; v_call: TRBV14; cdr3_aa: ASSQTYRGGVTKNIQY
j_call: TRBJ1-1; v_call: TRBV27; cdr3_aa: ASSPYTDTEAF
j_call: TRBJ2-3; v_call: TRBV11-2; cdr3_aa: ASSSSSTDTQY
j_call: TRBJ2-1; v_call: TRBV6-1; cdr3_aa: ASRLAGGSNEQF
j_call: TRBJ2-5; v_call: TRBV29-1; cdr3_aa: SVGTVQETQY
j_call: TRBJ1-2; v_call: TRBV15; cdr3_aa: ATSRGVRTDPYGYT
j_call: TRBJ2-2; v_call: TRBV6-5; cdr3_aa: ASRTDRLWIGELF
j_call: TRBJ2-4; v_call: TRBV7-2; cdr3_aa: ASTEAGGPSIAKNIQY
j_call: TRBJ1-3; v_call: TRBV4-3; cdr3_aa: ASSQDPGAGNTIY
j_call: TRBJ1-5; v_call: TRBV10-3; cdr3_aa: AIQDYSNQPQH
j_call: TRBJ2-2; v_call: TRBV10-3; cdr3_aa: AISDPLGTGELF
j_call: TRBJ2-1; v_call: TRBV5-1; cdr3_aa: ASRGGDYNEQF
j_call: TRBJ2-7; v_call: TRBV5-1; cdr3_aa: ASSLRQGPTYEQY
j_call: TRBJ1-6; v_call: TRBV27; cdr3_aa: ASSPLGVGSPLH
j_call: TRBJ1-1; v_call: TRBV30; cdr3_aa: AWNSFSNTEAF
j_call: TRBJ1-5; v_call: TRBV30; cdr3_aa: AWSVSHSNQPQH
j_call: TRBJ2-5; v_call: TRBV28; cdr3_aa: ASSSLFEGGETQY
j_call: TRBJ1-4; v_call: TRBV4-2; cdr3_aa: ASSQLLAGTGGGKLF
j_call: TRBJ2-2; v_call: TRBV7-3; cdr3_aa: ASSYGQGYTGELF
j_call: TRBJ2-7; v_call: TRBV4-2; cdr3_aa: ASSPGNGYEQY
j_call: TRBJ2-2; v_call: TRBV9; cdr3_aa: ASSLTGTNTGELF
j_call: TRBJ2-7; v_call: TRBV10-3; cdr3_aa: ATFDRAYEQY
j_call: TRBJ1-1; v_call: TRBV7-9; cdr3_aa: ASSLEVGGTEAF
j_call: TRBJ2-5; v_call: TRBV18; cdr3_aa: ASSQEGIQETQY
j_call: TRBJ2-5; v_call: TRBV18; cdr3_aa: ASSPGTQETQY